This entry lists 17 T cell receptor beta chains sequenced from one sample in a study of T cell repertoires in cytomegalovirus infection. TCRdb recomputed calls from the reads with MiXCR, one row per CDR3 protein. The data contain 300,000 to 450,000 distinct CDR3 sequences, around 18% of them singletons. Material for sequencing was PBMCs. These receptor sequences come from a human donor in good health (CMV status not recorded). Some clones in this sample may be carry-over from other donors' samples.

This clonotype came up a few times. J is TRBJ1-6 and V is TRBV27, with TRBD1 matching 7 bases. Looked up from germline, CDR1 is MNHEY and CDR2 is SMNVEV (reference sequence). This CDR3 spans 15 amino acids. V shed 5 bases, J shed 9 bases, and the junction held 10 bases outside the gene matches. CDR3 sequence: CASSMTGPLGSPLHF. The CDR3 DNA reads TGTGCCAGCAGTATGACAGGGCCGCTGGGTTCACCCCTCCACTTT.

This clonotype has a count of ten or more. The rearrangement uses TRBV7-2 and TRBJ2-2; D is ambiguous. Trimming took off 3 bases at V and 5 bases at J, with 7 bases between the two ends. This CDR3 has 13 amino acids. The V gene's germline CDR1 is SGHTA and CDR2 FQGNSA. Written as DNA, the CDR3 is TGTGCCAGCAGCTTCGTCAATACCGGGGAGCTGTTTTTT. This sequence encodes CASSFVNTGELFF. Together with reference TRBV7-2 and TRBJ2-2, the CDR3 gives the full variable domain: GAGVSQSPSNKVTEKGKDVELRCDPISGHTALYWYRQSLGQGLEFLIYFQGNSAPDKSGLPSDRFSAERTGGSVSTLTIQRTQQEDSAVYLCASSFVNTGELFFGEGSRLTVL.

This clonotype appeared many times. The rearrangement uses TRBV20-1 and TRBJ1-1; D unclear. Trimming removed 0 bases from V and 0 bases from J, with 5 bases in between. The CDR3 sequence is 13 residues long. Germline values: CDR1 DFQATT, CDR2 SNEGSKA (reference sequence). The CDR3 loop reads CSARDGMNTEAFF. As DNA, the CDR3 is TGCAGTGCTAGAGACGGAATGAACACTGAAGCTTTCTTT.

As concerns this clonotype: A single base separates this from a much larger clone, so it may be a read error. CDR3 region: CSANHPVAGRGYTF. In DNA, the CDR3 is TGCAGTGCTAATCACCCAGTGGCAGGTCGTGGCTACACCTTC. This chain joins TRBV20-1 and TRBJ1-2; no definite D call. V lost 4 bases to trimming and J lost 7 bases, with 19 bases between them. Germline V gene data show CDR1 as DFQATT and CDR2 as SNEGSKA (reference sequence). This CDR3 comprises 14 residues.

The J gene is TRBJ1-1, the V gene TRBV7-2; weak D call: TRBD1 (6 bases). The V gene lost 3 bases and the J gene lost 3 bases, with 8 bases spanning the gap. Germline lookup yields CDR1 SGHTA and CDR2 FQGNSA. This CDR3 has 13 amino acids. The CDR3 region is CASSFTGHTEAFF. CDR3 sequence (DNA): TGTGCCAGCAGCTTCACAGGGCACACTGAAGCTTTCTTT.

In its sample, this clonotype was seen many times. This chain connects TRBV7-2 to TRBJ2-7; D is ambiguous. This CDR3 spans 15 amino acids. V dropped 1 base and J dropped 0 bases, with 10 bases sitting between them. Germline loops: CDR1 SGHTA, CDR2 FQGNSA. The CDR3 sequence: CASSLGGSSSYEQYF. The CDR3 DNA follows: TGTGCCAGCAGCTTAGGCGGCAGTAGCTCCTACGAGCAGTACTTC.

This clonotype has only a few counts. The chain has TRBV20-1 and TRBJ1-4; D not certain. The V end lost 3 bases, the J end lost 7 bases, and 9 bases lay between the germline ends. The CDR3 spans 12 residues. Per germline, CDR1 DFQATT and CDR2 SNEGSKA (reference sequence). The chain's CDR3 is CSASSFSEKLFF. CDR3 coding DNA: TGCAGTGCTAGTTCCTTTAGTGAAAAACTGTTTTTT.

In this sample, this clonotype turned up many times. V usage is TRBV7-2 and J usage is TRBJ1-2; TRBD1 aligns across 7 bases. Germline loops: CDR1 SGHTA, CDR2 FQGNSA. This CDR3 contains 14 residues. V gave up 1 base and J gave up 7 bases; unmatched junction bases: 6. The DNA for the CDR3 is TGTGCCAGCAGCTTAGGACAGGGTAGGGGTGGCTACACCTTC. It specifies CASSLGQGRGGYTF.

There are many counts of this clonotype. In DNA, the CDR3 is TGTGCCAGCAGTTTGAGCAGAGTACCCTCCTACGAGCAGTACTTC. As protein: CASSLSRVPSYEQYF. V is TRBV12-3 or TRBV12-4 and J is TRBJ2-7; D remains ambiguous. The CDR3 spans 15 residues. The V and J ends lost 3 bases and 0 bases respectively, with 12 bases between them.

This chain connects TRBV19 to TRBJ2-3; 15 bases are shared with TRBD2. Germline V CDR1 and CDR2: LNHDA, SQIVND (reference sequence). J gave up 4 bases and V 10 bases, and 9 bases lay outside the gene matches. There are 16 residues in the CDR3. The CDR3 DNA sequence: TGTGCCACCCAAGGCGGACTAGCGGGGGGGTCAGATACGCAGTATTTT. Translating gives CATQGGLAGGSDTQYF.

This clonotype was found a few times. Here the CDR3 DNA reads TGCGCCAGCAGCCAAGATTTTAATAGGGGGTCCCCTAACACTGAAGCTTTCTTT. It encodes CASSQDFNRGSPNTEAFF. The chain joins TRBV4-3 to TRBJ1-1; maybe TRBD1 (6 bases). CDR3 length: 18 residues. With 0 bases removed from V and 2 bases from J, the gap between germline ends came to 19 bases. Germline V lookup: CDR1 LGHNA, CDR2 YSLEER.

The CDR3 nucleotides read TGCAGTGCTAGTAAGCGGGAGGAGACCCAGTACTTC. This translates into CSASKREETQYF. The chain couples TRBV20-1 to TRBJ2-5; 8 bases match TRBD2. Germline values: CDR1 DFQATT, CDR2 SNEGSKA (reference sequence). The CDR3 is 12 amino acids. V gave up 3 bases and J gave up 5 bases; unmatched junction bases: 2.

CDR3 DNA: TGCGCCAGCAGCCATCCCCTTCGCAATGAGCAGTTCTTC. Residues: CASSHPLRNEQFF. V and J are TRBV4-1 and TRBJ2-1; D ambiguous. The CDR3 is 13 residues long. V was shortened by 3 bases and J by 6 bases, with 9 bases between the two germline ends. The germline gives CDR1 MGHRA, CDR2 YSYEKL.

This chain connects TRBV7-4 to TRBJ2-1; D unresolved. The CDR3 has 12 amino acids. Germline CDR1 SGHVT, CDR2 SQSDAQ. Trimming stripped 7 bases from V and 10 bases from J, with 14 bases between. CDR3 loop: CASTLRGSEQFF. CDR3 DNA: TGTGCCAGCACCCTTCGAGGCAGCGAGCAGTTCTTC.

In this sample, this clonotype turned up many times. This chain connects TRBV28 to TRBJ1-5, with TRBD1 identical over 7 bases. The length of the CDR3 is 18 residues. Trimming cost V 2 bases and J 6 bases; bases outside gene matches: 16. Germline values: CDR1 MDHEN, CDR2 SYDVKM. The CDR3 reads CASSLPNQAPGDSQPQHF. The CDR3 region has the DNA TGTGCCAGCAGTTTACCCAACCAGGCCCCCGGGGACAGTCAGCCCCAGCATTTT.

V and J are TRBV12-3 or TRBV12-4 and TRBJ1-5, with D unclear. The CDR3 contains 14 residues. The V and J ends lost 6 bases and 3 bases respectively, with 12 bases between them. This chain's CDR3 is CASSLLDHNQPQHF. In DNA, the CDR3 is TGTGCCAGCAGCCTTCTAGACCACAATCAGCCCCAGCATTTT.

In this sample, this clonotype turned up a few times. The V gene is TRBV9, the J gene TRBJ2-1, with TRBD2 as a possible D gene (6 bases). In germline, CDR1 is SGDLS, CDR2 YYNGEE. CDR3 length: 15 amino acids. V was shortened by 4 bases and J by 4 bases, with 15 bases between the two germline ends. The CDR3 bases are TGTGCCAGCAGCCCCGGTATAGCGGTTTACAATGAGCAGTTCTTC. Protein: CASSPGIAVYNEQFF.